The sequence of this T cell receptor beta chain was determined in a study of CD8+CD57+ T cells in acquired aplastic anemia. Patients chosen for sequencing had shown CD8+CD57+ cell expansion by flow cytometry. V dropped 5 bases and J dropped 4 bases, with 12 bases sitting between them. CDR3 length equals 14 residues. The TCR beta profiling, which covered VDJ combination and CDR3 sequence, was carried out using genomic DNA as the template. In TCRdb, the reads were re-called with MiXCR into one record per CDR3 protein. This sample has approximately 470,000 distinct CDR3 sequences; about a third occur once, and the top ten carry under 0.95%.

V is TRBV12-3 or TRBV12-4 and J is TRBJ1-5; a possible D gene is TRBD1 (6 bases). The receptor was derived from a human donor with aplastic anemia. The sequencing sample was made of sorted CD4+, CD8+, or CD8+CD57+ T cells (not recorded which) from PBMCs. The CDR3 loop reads CASSPGAGNQPQHF. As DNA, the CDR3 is TGTGCCAGCAGTCCAGGGGCGGGGAATCAGCCCCAGCATTTT.